This TCR beta chain was sequenced during a study of T cell changes during pregnancy in multiple sclerosis. Only in-frame clones appear in the TCRdb table, and some are missing; sequencing was by immunoSEQ multiplex PCR. Found here are about 49,000 clones, around 92% of them singletons; the top ten hold around 0.89%. V was pared by 4 bases and J by 15 bases, with 18 bases of the junction left unmatched. The CDR3 contains 15 residues. Germline CDR1 SGHTA, CDR2 FQGTGA. This clonotype originated in a female donor with multiple sclerosis, enrolled in a pregnancy study. V usage is TRBV7-3 and J usage is TRBJ2-1; 7 nucleotides line up with TRBD1. Sequenced material: peripheral blood, taken after pregnancy. The CDR3 reads CASSYGPSGTVSAFF. The CDR3 DNA reads as TGTGCCAGCAGCTACGGACCATCCGGGACAGTCTCAGCGTTCTTC.